This TCR beta chain stems from a study of blood T cell repertoires in COVID-19. CDR3 length equals 14 residues. Germline V gene sequence: CDR1 MDHEN, CDR2 SYDVKM. V was clipped by 6 bases and J by 3 bases, with 15 bases between them. Across under 25 US areas, participants ranged in age from roughly 18 to 95 years. Cohort assignment relied on participant-reported clinical history. Clones were sequenced by immunoSEQ multiplex PCR, and TCRdb holds only the in-frame ones, with some missing. The table lists over 200,000 clones, just over 85% of them singletons. The source material was PBMCs or T cells enriched from blood (not recorded which). This TCR was recovered from a man aged 18 to 30 who had recovered from COVID-19. V usage is TRBV28 and J usage is TRBJ2-7; possible D gene TRBD1, 6 bases. The DNA of the CDR3 is TGTGCCAGCAGGCCAGGGGTCAGGGGCTACGAGCAGTACTTC. Protein product: CASRPGVRGYEQYF.